The 17 T cell receptor beta chains presented below share a single source sample, sequenced in a study of T cells in Graves' hyperthyroidism and ophthalmopathy. Amplification targeted TCR beta CDR3 regions from RNA transcripts. An initial round of RT-PCR targeting the TCR CDR3 relied on the HTBI primer set. TCRdb ran MiXCR on the multiplex PCR reads and lists one entry per CDR3 protein. The data contain fewer than 450,000 distinct CDR3 sequences, about an eighth of them singletons. The specimen sequenced was blood. All receptors come from a middle-aged man with Graves' ophthalmopathy.

In this sample, this clonotype turned up many times. The rearrangement joins TRBV9 to TRBJ2-1; D remains unclear. The CDR3 is 13 residues long. The germline CDR1 and CDR2 sequences are SGDLS and YYNGEE. V lost 0 bases and J 8 bases, leaving 9 bases between the germline ends. The chain's CDR3 is CASSVVGDDEQFF. CDR3 coding DNA: TGTGCCAGCAGCGTAGTGGGTGATGATGAGCAGTTCTTC.

Written as DNA, the CDR3 is TGTGCCAGCAGTCCGCTTAGCGGGACGAACACAGATACGCAGTATTTT. This codes for CASSPLSGTNTDTQYF. The chain employs TRBV14 and TRBJ2-3; TRBD2 agrees at 8 bases. The CDR3 consists of 16 residues. In germline, CDR1 is SGHDN, CDR2 FVKESK. The ends lost 6 bases at V and 2 bases at J; junction bases unmatched: 10.

This clonotype was observed at least ten times. The rearrangement links TRBV12-3 or TRBV12-4 to TRBJ2-1, with 7 bases identical to TRBD2. The CDR3 runs 13 residues. V lost 4 bases to trimming and J lost 8 bases; unmatched junction nucleotides: 5. For the CDR3, the DNA is TGTGCCAGCAGTTCACTAGCGTGGGATGAGCAGTTCTTC. Encoded protein: CASSSLAWDEQFF.

This clonotype occurred many times. The rearrangement joins TRBV20-1 to TRBJ1-4, with D possibly TRBD1 on 5 matching bases. Germline V lookup: CDR1 DFQATT, CDR2 SNEGSKA (reference sequence). The V gene lost 0 bases and the J gene lost 8 bases, with 10 bases spanning the gap. CDR3 size: 13 residues. The CDR3: CSARDRRTEKLFF. CDR3 bases: TGCAGTGCTAGAGATCGAAGGACAGAAAAACTGTTTTTT.

This clonotype occurred many times. The chain uses TRBV6-1 and TRBJ2-1; weak D call: TRBD2 (6 bases). Germline V gives CDR1 MNHNS, CDR2 SASEGT. The length of the CDR3 is 16 residues. Between the trimmed V and J ends, which lost 8 bases and 6 bases, there was a span of 23 bases. CDR3 nucleotide sequence: TGTGCCAGCTCCCCGTTCGTCCGGACGGGGGTCAATGAGCAGTTCTTC. It codes for CASSPFVRTGVNEQFF.

This clonotype was seen repeatedly, ten times or more. The V gene is TRBV12-3 or TRBV12-4, the J gene TRBJ2-7; 11 bases match TRBD2. V lost 6 bases, J lost 3 bases, and 4 bases stayed unmatched. The CDR3 covers 14 residues. The CDR3 loop reads CASRTGTSGYEQYF. Here the CDR3 DNA reads TGTGCCAGCAGAACCGGGACTAGCGGCTACGAGCAGTACTTC.

The table lists this clonotype with many counts. Here the CDR3 reads CSAFNPGQGHTDTQYF. The CDR3 coding sequence is TGCAGTGCTTTCAATCCGGGACAGGGACACACAGATACGCAGTATTTT. The chain carries TRBV20-1 and TRBJ2-3; 9 bases fit TRBD1. The germline V gene encodes CDR1 DFQATT and CDR2 SNEGSKA (reference sequence). The ends lost 5 bases at V and 2 bases at J; junction bases unmatched: 11. The CDR3 is 16 residues long.

This clonotype was recorded at least ten times. The V gene is TRBV9, the J gene TRBJ2-1; D is perhaps TRBD2 (5 bases). Trimming pared 0 bases from V and 4 bases from J, leaving 8 bases between. This CDR3 is 14 amino acids long. CDR1 and CDR2 (germline): SGDLS, YYNGEE. CDR3 sequence reads: CASSVALAYNEQFF. DNA of the CDR3: TGTGCCAGCAGCGTAGCGCTAGCATACAATGAGCAGTTCTTC.

This clonotype was recorded many times. CDR3: CASYAGTEFKNIQYF. The CDR3 nucleotides are TGTGCCAGCTACGCTGGGACCGAGTTCAAAAACATTCAGTACTTC. The V gene is TRBV2, the J gene TRBJ2-4; D possibly matches TRBD1 or TRBD2 (5 bases each). V shed 8 bases and J shed 3 bases, with 17 bases lying between them. Per the germline V gene, CDR1 is SNHLY and CDR2 is FYNNEI. The CDR3 is made up of 15 amino acids.

This clonotype occurred a few times. CDR3 protein: CASSQAEPGELFF. Here the CDR3 DNA reads TGTGCCAGCAGCCAAGCCGAACCCGGGGAGCTGTTTTTT. The gene calls are TRBV3-1 and TRBJ2-2, with D uncertain. Germline CDR1 is LGHDT and CDR2 is YNNKEL (reference sequence). V lost 1 base and J 6 bases, leaving 6 bases between the germline ends. The CDR3 runs to 13 residues.

This clonotype was seen repeatedly, ten times or more. The chain is built from TRBV12-3 or TRBV12-4 and TRBJ2-1; TRBD2 might be the D (6 bases). V was clipped by 7 bases and J by 10 bases, with 11 bases between them. The CDR3 loop spans 11 amino acids. CDR3: CASTQAGEQFF. In nucleotides, the CDR3 is TGTGCCAGCACCCAGGCGGGGGAGCAGTTCTTC.

This clonotype was seen at least ten times. The rearrangement uses TRBV11-2 and TRBJ2-7; TRBD2 matches 12 bases. V lost 1 base and J lost 7; bases outside the gene matches: 11. Germline CDR1 SGHAT, CDR2 FQNNGV. The CDR3 is made up of 17 amino acids. CDR3 region: CASSLGTSGIERDEQYF. The CDR3 nucleotides are TGTGCCAGCAGCTTAGGGACTAGCGGGATCGAGCGGGATGAGCAGTACTTC.

This clonotype has a count of ten or more. V is TRBV2 and J is TRBJ2-4; 8 bases line up with TRBD2. V was pared by 4 bases and J by 1 base, with 6 bases of the junction left unmatched. From germline, CDR1 is SNHLY and CDR2 FYNNEI. CDR3 length: 16 residues. CDR3 protein: CASSVIAGFAKNIQYF. As DNA, the CDR3 is TGTGCCAGCAGTGTTATAGCGGGATTCGCCAAAAACATTCAGTACTTC.

This clonotype has more than one count but fewer than ten. V is TRBV5-1 and J is TRBJ2-3; D perhaps matches TRBD1 (5 bases). Trimming left V 0 bases short and J 3 bases short, with 17 bases between. CDR3 size: 17 residues. The V gene's germline CDR1 is SGHRS and CDR2 YFSETQ. The CDR3 coding sequence is TGCGCCAGCAGCTTGGAAGGGGTTGGAGCTGGAACAGATACGCAGTATTTT. This sequence encodes CASSLEGVGAGTDTQYF. Based on the CDR3 plus reference TRBV5-1 and TRBJ2-3, the full variable domain is KAGVTQTPRYLIKTRGQQVTLSCSPISGHRSVSWYQQTPGQGLQFLFEYFSETQRNKGNFPGRFSGRQFSNSRSEMNVSTLELGDSALYLCASSLEGVGAGTDTQYFGPGTRLTVL.

The chain uses TRBV27 and TRBJ2-2, with a weak D call TRBD1 (7 bases). Germline CDR1 MNHEY, CDR2 SMNVEV (reference sequence). Trimming took off 3 bases at V and 3 bases at J, with 11 bases between the two ends. This CDR3 spans 15 amino acids. CDR3 loop: CASSLEGADTGELFF. CDR3 sequence (DNA): TGTGCCAGCAGTTTGGAGGGGGCGGACACCGGGGAGCTGTTTTTT.

This clonotype was counted at least ten times. The chain couples TRBV20-1 to TRBJ1-5; 8 bases line up with TRBD1. The CDR3 contains 13 residues. Germline trimming cut 6 bases from V and 4 bases from J; bases unmatched to any gene: 5. Germline-derived CDR1 and CDR2 are DFQATT and SNEGSKA (reference sequence). The CDR3, as DNA: TGCAGTGCGCGACAGGGGTTGAATCAGCCCCAGCATTTT. This translates into CSARQGLNQPQHF.

This clonotype was seen at least ten times. The chain employs TRBV7-2 and TRBJ2-3; the D is unclear. The V and J ends lost 2 bases and 2 bases respectively, with 14 bases between them. Germline-derived CDR1 and CDR2 are SGHTA and FQGNSA. The CDR3 covers 16 residues. CDR3 residues: CASSLRSGRFTDTQYF. CDR3 DNA: TGTGCCAGCAGCTTACGTTCGGGTCGATTCACAGATACGCAGTATTTT.